The TCR beta chain under discussion was sequenced for a study of breast tumors, draining lymph nodes, adjacent tissues. The study's findings and limits: Luminal-like breast cancer showed significantly greater tumor-nontumor repertoire similarity than basal-like breast cancer did. The lymph node origin of tumor T cells was framed as consistent with a hypothesis, not demonstrated. Tumor repertoires ranked between lymph nodes and nontumor tissue in diversity, with V and J gene preferences.

Breast cancer patients provided tissue from their axillary draining lymph nodes. Of note for this clonotype: Its antigen is unknown.

TCRdb fed the multiplex PCR reads into MiXCR, producing one record per CDR3 protein. The repertoire holds about 230,000 distinct CDR3 sequences, with about 30% as singletons. Sequencing input: axillary lymph node tissue. The TCR comes from a female donor with breast cancer. Some clones in this sample may be carry-over from other donors' samples.

The CDR3 here is CASSDPRGASGNTIYF. DNA of the CDR3: TGTGCCAGCAGTGACCCTCGGGGGGCAAGTGGAAACACCATATATTTT. This chain links TRBV6-5 with TRBJ1-3, with D maybe TRBD1 (6 bases). CDR3 length equals 16 residues. Germline-derived CDR1 and CDR2 are MNHEY and SVGAGI. V lost 5 bases, J lost 3 bases, and 17 bases lay in between.